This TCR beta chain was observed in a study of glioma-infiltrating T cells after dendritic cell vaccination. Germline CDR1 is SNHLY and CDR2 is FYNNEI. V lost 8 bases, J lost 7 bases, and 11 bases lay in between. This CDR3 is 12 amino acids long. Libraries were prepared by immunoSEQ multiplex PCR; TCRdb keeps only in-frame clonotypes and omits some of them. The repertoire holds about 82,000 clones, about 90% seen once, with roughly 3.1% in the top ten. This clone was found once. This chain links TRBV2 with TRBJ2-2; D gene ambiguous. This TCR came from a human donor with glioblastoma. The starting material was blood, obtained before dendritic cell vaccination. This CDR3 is CASRQELGELFF. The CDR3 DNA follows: TGTGCCAGCCGCCAAGAGCTCGGGGAGCTGTTTTTT. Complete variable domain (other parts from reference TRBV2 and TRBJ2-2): EPEVTQTPSHQVTQMGQEVILRCVPISNHLYFYWYRQILGQKVEFLVSFYNNEISEKSEIFDDQFSVERPDGSNFTLKIRSTKLEDSAMYFCASRQELGELFFGEGSRLTVL.